This TCR beta chain is from a study of response to subunit inactivated influenza vaccine. Study results and caveats: Each seasonal influenza vaccination, the authors suggested, recruits few new T cells.

TCRdb analysed the RT-PCR reads with MiXCR anew, one entry per CDR3 protein. This sample has a few hundred thousand distinct CDR3 sequences, with 20% to 25% found just once. The length of the CDR3 is 15 residues. Germline lookup yields CDR1 MGHRA and CDR2 YSYEKL. V dropped 6 bases and J dropped 2; count of bases not matched to a gene: 10. Points on this clonotype: The antigen is undetermined.

V and J are TRBV4-1 and TRBJ2-7, with TRBD1 matching 7 bases. The sequence was collected from a man aged 45 to 70 who received an inactivated influenza vaccine. The specimen was PBMCs from blood, collected 21 months after vaccination. The CDR3 nucleotides are TGCGCCAGCAGACAAACCGAGACAGGGACCTACGAGCAGTACTTC. The encoded protein is CASRQTETGTYEQYF.